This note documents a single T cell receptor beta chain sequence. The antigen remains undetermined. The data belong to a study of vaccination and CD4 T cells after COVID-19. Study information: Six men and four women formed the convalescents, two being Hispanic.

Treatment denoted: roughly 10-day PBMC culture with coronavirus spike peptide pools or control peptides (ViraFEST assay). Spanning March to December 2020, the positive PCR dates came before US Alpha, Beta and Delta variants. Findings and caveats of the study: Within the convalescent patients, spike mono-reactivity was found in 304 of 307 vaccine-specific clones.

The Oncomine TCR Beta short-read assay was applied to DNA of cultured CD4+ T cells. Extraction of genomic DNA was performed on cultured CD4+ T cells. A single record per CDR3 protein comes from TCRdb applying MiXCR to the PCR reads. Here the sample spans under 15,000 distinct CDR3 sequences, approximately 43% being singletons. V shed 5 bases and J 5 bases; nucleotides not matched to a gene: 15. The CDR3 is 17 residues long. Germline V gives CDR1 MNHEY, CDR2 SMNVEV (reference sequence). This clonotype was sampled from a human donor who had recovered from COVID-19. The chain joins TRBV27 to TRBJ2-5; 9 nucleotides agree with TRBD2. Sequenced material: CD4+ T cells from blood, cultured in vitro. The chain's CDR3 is CASSGGLAGAGFETQYF. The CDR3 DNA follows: TGTGCCAGCAGTGGGGGACTAGCAGGAGCGGGGTTCGAGACCCAGTACTTC.